This TCR beta chain was recorded in a study of identical twins. With no exceptions, donors were healthy Caucasians. TCRdb recomputed calls from the 5' RACE reads with MiXCR, one row per CDR3 protein. The sample has fewer than 250,000 distinct CDR3 sequences; 7% to 8.5% are singletons. Germline V lookup: CDR1 SGHVS, CDR2 FNYEAQ. V was pared by 7 bases and J by 5 bases, with 13 bases between. CDR3 size: 13 residues. This sample was also put to use in a study of yellow fever vaccine responses in identical twins. Per that paper: It has been reported that, in twins, the vaccine T cell response seemed partly convergent and partly personalized.

This chain connects TRBV7-6 to TRBJ2-3; D assignment may be TRBD1 or TRBD2 (5 bases each). Sequencing was done on a sample of CD8+ T cells sorted from blood. The TCR originated in a woman aged 18-29 years in good health. The CDR3 DNA reads as TGTGCCAGCACCCGTGGGGCGGGAGATACGCAGTATTTT. Translation: CASTRGAGDTQYF.